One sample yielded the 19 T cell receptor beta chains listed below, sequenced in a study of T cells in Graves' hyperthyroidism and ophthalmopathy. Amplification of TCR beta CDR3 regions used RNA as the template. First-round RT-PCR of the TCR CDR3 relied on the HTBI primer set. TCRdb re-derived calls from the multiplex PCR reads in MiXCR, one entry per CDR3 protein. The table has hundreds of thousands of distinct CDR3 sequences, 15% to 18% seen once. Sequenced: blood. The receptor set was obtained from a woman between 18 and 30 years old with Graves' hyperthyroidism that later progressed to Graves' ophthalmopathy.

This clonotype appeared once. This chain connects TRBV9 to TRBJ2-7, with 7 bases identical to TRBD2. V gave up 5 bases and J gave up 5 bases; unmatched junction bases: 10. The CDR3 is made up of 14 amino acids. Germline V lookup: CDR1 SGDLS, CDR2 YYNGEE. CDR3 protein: CASSVAGDPHEQYF. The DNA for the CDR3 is TGTGCCAGCAGTGTGGCGGGGGACCCCCACGAGCAGTACTTC. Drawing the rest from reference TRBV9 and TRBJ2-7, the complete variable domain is DSGVTQTPKHLITATGQRVTLRCSPRSGDLSVYWYQQSLDQGLQFLIQYYNGEERAKGNILERFSAQQFPDLHSELNLSSLELGDSALYFCASSVAGDPHEQYFGPGTRLTVT.

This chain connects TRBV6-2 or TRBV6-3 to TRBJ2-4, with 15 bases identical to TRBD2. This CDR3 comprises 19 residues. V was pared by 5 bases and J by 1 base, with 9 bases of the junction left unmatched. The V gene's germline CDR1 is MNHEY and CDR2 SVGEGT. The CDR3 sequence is CASSPPGTSGRRAKNIQYF. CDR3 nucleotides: TGTGCCAGCAGTCCTCCCGGGACTAGCGGGAGGAGGGCCAAAAACATTCAGTACTTC.

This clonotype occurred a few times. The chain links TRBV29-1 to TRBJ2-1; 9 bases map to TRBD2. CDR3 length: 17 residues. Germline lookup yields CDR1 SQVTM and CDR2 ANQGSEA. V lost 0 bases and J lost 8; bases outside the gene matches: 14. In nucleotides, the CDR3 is TGCAGCGTTGAAGATCGGTCCGGGACTAGCTTGATCGATGAGCAGTTCTTC. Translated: CSVEDRSGTSLIDEQFF.

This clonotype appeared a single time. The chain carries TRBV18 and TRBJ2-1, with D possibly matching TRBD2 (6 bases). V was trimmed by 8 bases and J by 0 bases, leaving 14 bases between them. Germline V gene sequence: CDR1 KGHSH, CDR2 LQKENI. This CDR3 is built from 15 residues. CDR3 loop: CASPSGLLSYNEQFF. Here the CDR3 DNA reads TGTGCCAGCCCATCGGGACTCCTCTCCTACAATGAGCAGTTCTTC.

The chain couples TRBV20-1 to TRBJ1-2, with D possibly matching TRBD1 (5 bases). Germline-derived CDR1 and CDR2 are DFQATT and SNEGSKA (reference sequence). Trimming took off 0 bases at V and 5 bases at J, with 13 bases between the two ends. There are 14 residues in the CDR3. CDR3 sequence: CSARESGTRYGYTF. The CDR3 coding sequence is TGCAGTGCTAGAGAGTCAGGGACCAGATATGGCTACACCTTC.

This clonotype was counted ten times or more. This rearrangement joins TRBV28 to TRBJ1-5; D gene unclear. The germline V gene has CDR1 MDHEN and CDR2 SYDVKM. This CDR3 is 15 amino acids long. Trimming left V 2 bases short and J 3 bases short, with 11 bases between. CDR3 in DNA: TGTGCCAGCAGTTTACTTCCGCAGGTCAATCAGCCCCAGCATTTT. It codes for CASSLLPQVNQPQHF.

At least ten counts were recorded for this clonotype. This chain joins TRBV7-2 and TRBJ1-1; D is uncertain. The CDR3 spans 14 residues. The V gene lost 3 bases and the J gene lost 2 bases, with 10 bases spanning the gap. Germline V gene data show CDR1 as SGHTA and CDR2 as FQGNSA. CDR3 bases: TGTGCCAGCAGCTTGCAAGCCAGCAACACTGAAGCTTTCTTT. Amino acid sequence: CASSLQASNTEAFF.

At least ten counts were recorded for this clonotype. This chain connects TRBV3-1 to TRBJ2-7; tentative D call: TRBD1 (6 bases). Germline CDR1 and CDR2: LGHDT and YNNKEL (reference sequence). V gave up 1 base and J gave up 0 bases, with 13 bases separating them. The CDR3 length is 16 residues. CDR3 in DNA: TGTGCCAGCAGCCAAGGACAGGCGATAAGCTCCTACGAGCAGTACTTC. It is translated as CASSQGQAISSYEQYF.

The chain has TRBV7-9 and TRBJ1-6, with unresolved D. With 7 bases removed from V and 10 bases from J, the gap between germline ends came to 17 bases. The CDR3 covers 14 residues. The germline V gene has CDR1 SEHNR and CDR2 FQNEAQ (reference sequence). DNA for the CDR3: TGTGCCAGCAACCCCGAGGAAGGGTTGTCACCCCTCCACTTT. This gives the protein CASNPEEGLSPLHF.

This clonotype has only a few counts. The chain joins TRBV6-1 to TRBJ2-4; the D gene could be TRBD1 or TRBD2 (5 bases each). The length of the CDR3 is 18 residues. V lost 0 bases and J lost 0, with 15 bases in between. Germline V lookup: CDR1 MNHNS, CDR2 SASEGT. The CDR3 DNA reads TGTGCCAGCAGTGAAGCGCCGGGGCAGCTTATAGCCAAAAACATTCAGTACTTC. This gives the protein CASSEAPGQLIAKNIQYF.

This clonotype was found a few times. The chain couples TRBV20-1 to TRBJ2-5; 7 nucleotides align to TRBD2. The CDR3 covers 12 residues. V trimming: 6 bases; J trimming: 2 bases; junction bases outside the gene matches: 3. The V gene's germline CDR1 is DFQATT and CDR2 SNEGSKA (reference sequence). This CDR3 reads CSASGLQETQYF. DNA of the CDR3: TGCAGTGCCTCGGGACTACAAGAGACCCAGTACTTC.

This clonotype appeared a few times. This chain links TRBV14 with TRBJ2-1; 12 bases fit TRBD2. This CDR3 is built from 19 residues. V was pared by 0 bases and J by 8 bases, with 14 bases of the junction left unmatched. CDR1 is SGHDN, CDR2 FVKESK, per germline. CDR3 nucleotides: TGTGCCAGCAGCCAAGAGACTAGCGGGAGTGACCCCCGTGATCATGAGCAGTTCTTC. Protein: CASSQETSGSDPRDHEQFF.

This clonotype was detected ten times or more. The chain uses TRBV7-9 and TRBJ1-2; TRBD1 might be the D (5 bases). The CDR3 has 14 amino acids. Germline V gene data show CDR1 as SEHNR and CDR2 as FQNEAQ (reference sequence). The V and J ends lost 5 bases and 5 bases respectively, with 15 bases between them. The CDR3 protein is CASSPQGFGYGYTF. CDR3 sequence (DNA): TGTGCCAGCAGCCCGCAGGGTTTTGGATATGGCTACACCTTC.

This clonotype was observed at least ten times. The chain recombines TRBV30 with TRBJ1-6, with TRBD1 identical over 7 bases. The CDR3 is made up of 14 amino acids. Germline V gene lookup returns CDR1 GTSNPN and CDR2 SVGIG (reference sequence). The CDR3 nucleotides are TGTGCTGGACGTACCGGGACAGTCGGTGGGCCCCTCCACTTT. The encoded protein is CAGRTGTVGGPLHF.

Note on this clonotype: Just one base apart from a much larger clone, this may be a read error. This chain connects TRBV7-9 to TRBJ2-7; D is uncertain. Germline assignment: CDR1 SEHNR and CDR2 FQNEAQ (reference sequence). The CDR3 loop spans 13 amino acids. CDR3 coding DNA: TGTGTCAGCAAGGGCGAACCCACCTACGAGCAGTACTTC. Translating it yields CVSKGEPTYEQYF.

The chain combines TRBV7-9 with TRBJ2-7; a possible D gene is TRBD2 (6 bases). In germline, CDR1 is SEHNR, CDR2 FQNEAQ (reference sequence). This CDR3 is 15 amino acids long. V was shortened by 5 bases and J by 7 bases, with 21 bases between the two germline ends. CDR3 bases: TGTGCCAGCAGCACGGGCGGGACTTGGGCAACGGAGCAGTACTTC. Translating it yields CASSTGGTWATEQYF. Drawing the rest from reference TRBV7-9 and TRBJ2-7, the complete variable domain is DTGVSQNPRHKITKRGQNVTFRCDPISEHNRLYWYRQTLGQGPEFLTYFQNEAQLEKSRLLSDRFSAERPKGSFSTLEIQRTEQGDSAMYLCASSTGGTWATEQYFGPGTRLTVT.

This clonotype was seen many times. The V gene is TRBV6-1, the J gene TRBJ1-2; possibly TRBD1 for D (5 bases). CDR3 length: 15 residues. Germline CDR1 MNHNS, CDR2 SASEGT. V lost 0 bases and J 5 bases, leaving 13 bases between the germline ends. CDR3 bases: TGTGCCAGCAGTGAAGCGATCGTAGGGGTTTATGGCTACACCTTC. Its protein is CASSEAIVGVYGYTF.

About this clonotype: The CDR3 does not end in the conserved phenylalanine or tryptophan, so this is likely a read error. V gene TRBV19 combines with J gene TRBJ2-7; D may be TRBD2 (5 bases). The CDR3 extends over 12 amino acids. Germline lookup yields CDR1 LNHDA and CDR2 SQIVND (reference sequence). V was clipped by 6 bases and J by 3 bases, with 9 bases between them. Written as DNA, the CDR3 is TGTGCCAGTAGCCGAGGGAACTACGAGCAGTACCTC. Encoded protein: CASSRGNYEQYL.

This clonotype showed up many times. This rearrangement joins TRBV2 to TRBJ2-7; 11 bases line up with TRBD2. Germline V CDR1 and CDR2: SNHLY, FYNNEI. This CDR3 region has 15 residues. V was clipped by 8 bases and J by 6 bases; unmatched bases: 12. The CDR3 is CASRNSGTSGGEQYF. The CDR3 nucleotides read TGTGCCAGCCGAAATTCCGGGACTAGCGGTGGCGAGCAGTACTTC.